Sequencing of this T cell receptor beta chain was carried out in a study of T cell changes during pregnancy in multiple sclerosis. Produced via immunoSEQ multiplex PCR; TCRdb's table is partial and in-frame only. The sample yields 27,000 or so clones, around nine tenths seen once. J gave up 6 bases and V 5 bases, and 6 bases lay outside the gene matches. CDR3 length equals 14 residues. Looked up from germline, CDR1 is MNHNY and CDR2 is SVGAGI (reference sequence). Material: CD8+ T cells from peripheral blood mononuclear cells, obtained in the second trimester of pregnancy. The chain links TRBV6-6 to TRBJ2-2, with 7 bases fitting TRBD1. This TCR came from a female donor with multiple sclerosis, enrolled in a pregnancy study. For the CDR3, the DNA is TGTGCCAGCAGTCTCCGACAGGGTCCCGGGGAGCTGTTTTTT. Its protein is CASSLRQGPGELFF.